The present entry profiles one T cell receptor (beta chain) with its context. This entry is derived from a study of blood T cell repertoires in COVID-19. Study-level information: There were acute and convalescent COVID-19 samples, and they came from the United States, Italy and Spain.

In the original analysis: Estimation of nucleated cell counts relied on the amplification of reference gene primers. TCRdb keeps only in-frame clones here, not all; method: immunoSEQ multiplex PCR. Clone size and V and J calls were adopted from that table, with D and trimming inferred from the DNA. There are 350,000 to 450,000 clones in the sample; 70% to 90% occur only once, and 1.4% to 1.5% lies in the top ten. This CDR3 contains 16 residues. J lost 3 bases, V lost 3 bases, and 10 bases had no gene match. In germline, CDR1 is DFQATT, CDR2 SNEGSKA (reference sequence). Participants were aged roughly 18 to 100 years from 20 to 30 US areas.

The sequencing input was PBMCs or T cells enriched from blood (not recorded which). The sequence derives from a woman aged 18-35 years who had been exposed to COVID-19. V usage is TRBV20-1 and J usage is TRBJ2-2; 7 nucleotides agree with TRBD2. CDR3 in amino acids: CSASGQKLAYTGELFF. The CDR3, as DNA: TGCAGTGCTAGTGGTCAGAAACTAGCGTACACCGGGGAGCTGTTTTTT.